These 5 T cell receptor beta chains originate from one sample sequenced in a study of blood T cell repertoires in COVID-19. Data came from immunoSEQ multiplex PCR; TCRdb stores just in-frame clones and leaves some out. The sample shows more than 85,000 clones, around 87% of them seen only once. Sequenced input: peripheral blood. These receptors came from a human donor in a cohort sampled during active COVID-19.

This clone was detected only once. The chain combines TRBV5-3 with TRBJ1-1; TRBD1 might be the D (5 bases). TRBV5-3 is an ORF, and what it does is uncertain. Trimming stripped 5 bases from V and 10 bases from J, with 15 bases between. This CDR3 is 12 amino acids long. CDR3 nucleotide sequence: TGTGCCAGAAGACAGGCACCCCTGAGAGCTTTCTTT. Its translation: CARRQAPLRAFF.

The chain has TRBV12-5 and TRBJ1-3, with 11 bases matching TRBD1. The trim removed 6 bases at V and 3 bases at J, leaving 10 bases unmatched. CDR3 length: 17 amino acids. Germline V gene lookup returns CDR1 LGHNT and CDR2 FRNRAP. CDR3 amino acids: CASGRILDRGLGNTIYF. The CDR3, as DNA: TGTGCTAGTGGCCGGATCCTGGACAGGGGGCTTGGAAACACCATATATTTT.

The rearrangement joins TRBV7-9 to TRBJ1-1; D ambiguous. The CDR3 contains 11 residues. Trimming took off 7 bases at V and 13 bases at J, with 16 bases between the two ends. The V gene's germline CDR1 is SEHNR and CDR2 FQNEAQ (reference sequence). The CDR3 DNA sequence: TGTGCCAGCAACGTTAGAGCCGAGGGTTTCTTT. It specifies CASNVRAEGFF.

The rearrangement links TRBV5-1 to TRBJ2-1; D is possibly TRBD1 (5 bases). The CDR3 covers 16 residues. V was shortened by 0 bases and J by 4 bases, with 14 bases between the two germline ends. Germline CDR1 and CDR2: SGHRS and YFSETQ. CDR3 in amino acids: CASSLALGQSYNEQFF. CDR3 coding DNA: TGCGCCAGCAGCTTGGCGTTGGGGCAGAGTTACAATGAGCAGTTCTTC.

This clone was observed once. This chain uses TRBV6-5 with TRBJ1-3, with a weak D call TRBD1 (6 bases). This CDR3 spans 14 amino acids. Germline V gene sequence: CDR1 MNHEY, CDR2 SVGAGI. V shed 5 bases and J shed 1 base, with 9 bases lying between them. The CDR3 protein is CASSRTGSGNTIYF. The CDR3 DNA follows: TGTGCCAGCAGTAGAACAGGGTCTGGAAACACCATATATTTT.